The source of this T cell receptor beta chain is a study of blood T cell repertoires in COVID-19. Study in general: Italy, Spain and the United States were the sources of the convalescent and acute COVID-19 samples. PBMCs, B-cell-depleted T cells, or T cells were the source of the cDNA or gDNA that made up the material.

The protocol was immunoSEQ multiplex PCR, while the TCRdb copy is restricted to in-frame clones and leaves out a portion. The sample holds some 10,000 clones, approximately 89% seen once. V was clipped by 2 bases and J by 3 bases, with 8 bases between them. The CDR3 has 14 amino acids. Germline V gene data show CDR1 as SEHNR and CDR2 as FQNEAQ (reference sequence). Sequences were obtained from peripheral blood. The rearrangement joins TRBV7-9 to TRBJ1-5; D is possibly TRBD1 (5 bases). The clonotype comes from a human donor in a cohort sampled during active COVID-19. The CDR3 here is CASSLSGNNQPQHF. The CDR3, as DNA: TGTGCCAGCAGCTTATCAGGGAACAATCAGCCCCAGCATTTT.